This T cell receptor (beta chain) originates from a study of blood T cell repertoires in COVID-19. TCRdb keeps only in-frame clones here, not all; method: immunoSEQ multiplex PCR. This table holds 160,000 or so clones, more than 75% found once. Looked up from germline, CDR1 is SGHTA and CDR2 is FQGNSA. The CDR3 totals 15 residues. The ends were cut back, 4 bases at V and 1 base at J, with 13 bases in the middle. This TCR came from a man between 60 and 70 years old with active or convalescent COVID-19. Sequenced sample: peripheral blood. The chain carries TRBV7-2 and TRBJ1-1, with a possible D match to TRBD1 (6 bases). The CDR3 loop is CASSSYRVRNTEAFF. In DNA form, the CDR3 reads TGTGCCAGCAGCTCTTACAGGGTCCGGAACACTGAAGCTTTCTTT.